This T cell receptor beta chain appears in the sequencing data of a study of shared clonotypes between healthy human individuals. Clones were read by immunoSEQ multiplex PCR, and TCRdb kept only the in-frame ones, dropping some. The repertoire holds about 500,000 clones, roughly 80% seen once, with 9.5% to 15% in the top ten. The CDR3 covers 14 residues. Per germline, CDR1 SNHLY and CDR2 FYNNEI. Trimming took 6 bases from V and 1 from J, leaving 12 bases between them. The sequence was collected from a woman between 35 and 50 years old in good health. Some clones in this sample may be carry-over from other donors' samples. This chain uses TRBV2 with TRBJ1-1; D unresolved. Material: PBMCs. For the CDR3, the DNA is TGTGCCAGCAGAGATAATTGGGGGAACACTGAAGCTTTCTTT. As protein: CASRDNWGNTEAFF.